Below, 14 T cell receptor beta chains from the same sample are listed, as sequenced in a study of high-grade serous ovarian cancer treatment subgroups. Only in-frame clones appear in the TCRdb table, and some are missing; sequencing was by immunoSEQ multiplex PCR. This sample has fewer than 9,000 clones; 70% to 80% occur once, and the top ten carry approximately 6.5%. Tumor samples were obtained before definitive surgery or chemotherapy. The source material was tumor tissue. All receptors derive from a human donor with high-grade serous ovarian cancer.

This chain connects TRBV4-3 to TRBJ1-1, with 8 nucleotides matching TRBD1. The CDR3 is made up of 15 amino acids. The V and J ends lost 4 bases and 5 bases, in that order; junction bases with no gene match: 9. Germline-derived CDR1 and CDR2 are LGHNA and YSLEER. The CDR3 loop reads CASSRGRGPGTEAFF. DNA for the CDR3: TGCGCCAGCAGCCGAGGCAGGGGGCCGGGTACTGAAGCTTTCTTT.

The rearrangement links TRBV12-5 to TRBJ2-1; the D gene is possibly TRBD2 (6 bases). Trimming took 0 bases from V and 6 from J, leaving 12 bases between them. In germline, CDR1 is LGHNT, CDR2 FRNRAP. The CDR3 loop spans 15 amino acids. The CDR3 DNA reads TGTGCTAGTGGTTTGGTACAAGGAGGGCTCAATGAGCAGTTCTTC. Its protein product is CASGLVQGGLNEQFF.

V gene TRBV7-2 combines with J gene TRBJ2-7; 8 bases match TRBD1. The CDR3 covers 17 residues. After removal of 5 bases from V and 7 bases from J, the junction contained 19 bases not matched to a gene. Germline lookup yields CDR1 SGHTA and CDR2 FQGNSA. The DNA of the CDR3 is TGTGCCAGCAGCCCAGAGCCAGACCGGACAGGGTCAGAAGAGCAGTACTTC. Amino acids: CASSPEPDRTGSEEQYF.

The chain joins TRBV5-1 to TRBJ2-3; a possible D gene is TRBD2 (6 bases). V gave up 4 bases and J gave up 3 bases, with 24 bases separating them. CDR1 and CDR2 from the germline V gene are SGHRS and YFSETQ. CDR3 length equals 18 residues. Here the CDR3 DNA reads TGCGCCAGCAGCCCCCGGGGGAGTCCAGAAGGAATTACAGATACGCAGTATTTT. It is translated as CASSPRGSPEGITDTQYF.

The CDR3 DNA reads TGTGCCAGCAGTACAGGGAACAATCAGCCCCAGCATTTT. Translation gives CASSTGNNQPQHF. This chain uses TRBV6-5 with TRBJ1-5; a weak D match, TRBD1 (6 bases). V shed 5 bases and J shed 3 bases, with 8 bases lying between them. The CDR3 runs 13 residues. Germline CDR1 and CDR2: MNHEY and SVGAGI.

This chain uses TRBV4-3 with TRBJ1-1; D gene ambiguous. The V end was cut by 0 bases, the J end by 1 base, with 6 bases between. Looked up from germline, CDR1 is LGHNA and CDR2 is YSLEER. The CDR3 consists of 14 residues. The CDR3 coding sequence is TGCGCCAGCAGCCAAGATGTCGGGAACACTGAAGCTTTCTTT. Amino acid sequence: CASSQDVGNTEAFF.

This chain links TRBV5-6 with TRBJ2-7; TRBD1 agrees at 7 bases. Looked up from germline, CDR1 is SGHDT and CDR2 is YYEEEE. With V trimmed by 4 bases and J by 1 base, 11 bases remained unmatched. The CDR3 runs 16 residues. The CDR3 is CASSSTDRVRSYEQYF. CDR3 in DNA: TGTGCCAGCAGCAGTACCGACAGGGTGAGATCCTACGAGCAGTACTTC.

The chain has TRBV6-5 and TRBJ2-5; TRBD1 is a possible D gene (6 bases). The DNA end favors TRBJ2-7, so the J call may be wrong. The CDR3 contains 16 residues. In germline, CDR1 is MNHEY, CDR2 SVGAGI. CDR3 amino acids: CASSYSGGEWSYEQYF. DNA for the CDR3: TGTGCCAGCAGTTACTCAGGGGGAGAGTGGTCCTACGAGCAGTACTTC.

In nucleotides, the CDR3 is TGTGCCAGCAGCTTCCCCCGACAGGGGGACTATAATTCACCCCTCCACTTT. It translates to CASSFPRQGDYNSPLHF. The V and J genes are TRBV7-9 and TRBJ1-6, with 9 bases that match TRBD1. Germline V gives CDR1 SEHNR, CDR2 FQNEAQ (reference sequence). J lost 3 bases, V lost 3 bases, and 6 bases had no gene match. The CDR3 length is 17 residues.

V usage is TRBV4-1 and J usage is TRBJ2-5; TRBD2 aligns across 10 bases. V shed 0 bases and J 5 bases; nucleotides not matched to a gene: 9. The CDR3 length is 17 residues. The germline V gene encodes CDR1 MGHRA and CDR2 YSYEKL. CDR3: CASSQDRSGGAWETQYF. In DNA form, the CDR3 reads TGCGCCAGCAGCCAAGATAGGAGCGGGGGGGCCTGGGAGACCCAGTACTTC.

This clone appeared once. The V and J genes are TRBV12-5 and TRBJ2-5; no firm D call. Deletions cut 0 bases from V and 5 bases from J, with 4 bases between. The CDR3 has 12 residues. Germline assignment: CDR1 LGHNT and CDR2 FRNRAP. This CDR3 is CASGLVGETQYF. In DNA, the CDR3 is TGTGCTAGTGGTTTGGTAGGGGAGACCCAGTACTTC.

The chain carries TRBV10-3 and TRBJ2-6, with D tentatively TRBD2 (5 bases). CDR1 ENHRY and CDR2 SYGVKD come from the germline V gene. V gave up 0 bases and J gave up 3 bases, with 12 bases separating them. This CDR3 contains 17 residues. This chain's CDR3 is CAISESSGFGGANVLTF. As DNA, the CDR3 is TGTGCCATCAGTGAGTCATCGGGGTTCGGTGGGGCCAACGTCCTGACTTTC.

The V gene is TRBV14, the J gene TRBJ2-3, with a weak D call TRBD2 (6 bases). Germline loops: CDR1 SGHDN, CDR2 FVKESK. V dropped 0 bases and J dropped 2 bases, with 21 bases sitting between them. This CDR3 contains 19 residues. The CDR3 bases are TGTGCCAGCAGCCAAGATCGGAGGGACCCAGGGAGAGACACAGATACGCAGTATTTT. As protein: CASSQDRRDPGRDTDTQYF.

The chain joins TRBV5-1 to TRBJ2-3; 9 nucleotides agree with TRBD2. The CDR3 runs to 16 residues. The V gene's germline CDR1 is SGHRS and CDR2 YFSETQ. J gave up 1 base and V 1 base, and 4 bases lay outside the gene matches. In nucleotides, the CDR3 is TGCGCCAGCAGCTTGCAGCGGGGGGTAGGCACAGATACGCAGTATTTT. This gives the protein CASSLQRGVGTDTQYF.